This entry features one T cell receptor (beta chain) sequence. Its specificity is unknown. The study extracted total RNA from unfractionated whole blood. This specimen comes from a study of human T cells and chemical hapten exposure. For the study at large: Small pooled library volume differences mainly caused per-sample TCR yield variation.

The library attached unique molecular identifiers to individual cDNA molecules. Per the authors' pipeline: TCR counts had a median of approximately 96,000 per sample and spanned about 23,224 to 690,600. TCRdb re-derived calls from the 5' RACE reads in MiXCR, one entry per CDR3 protein. None of the V and J calls come from the authors' own analysis; TCRdb made them. The sample has more than 60,000 distinct CDR3 sequences, 15% to 20% seen once. Overall study results and limits: The number of TCRs over 1 in 1000 frequency stayed unchanged after DPC.

The sequence was collected from a female donor in good health.

This chain's CDR3 is CASSPGQGQPQHF. The CDR3 DNA is TGTGCCAGCTCACCCGGACAGGGTCAGCCCCAGCATTTT. The chain has TRBV18 and TRBJ1-5; TRBD1 matches at 8 bases. The germline gives CDR1 KGHSH, CDR2 LQKENI. CDR3 size: 13 residues. Losses at the gene ends were 3 bases for V and 6 bases for J; bases not matched to a gene: 1. The full variable domain, in which reference TRBV18 and TRBJ1-5 provide the parts outside the CDR3, is NAGVMQNPRHLVRRRGQEARLRCSPMKGHSHVYWYRQLPEEGLKFMVYLQKENIIDESGMPKERFSAEFPKEGPSILRIQQVVRGDSAAYFCASSPGQGQPQHFGDGTRLSIL.